This TCR beta chain comes out of a study of cytomegalovirus exposure and HLA in healthy donors. For the study at large: Researchers previously reported finding roughly 120 million unique TCR beta sequences from approximately 200 million T cells. Caucasian-associated ancestry cluster membership applied to just over 80% of some 400 genotyped donors. Study conclusions and caveats: The study found most TCR sequences rare, yet found some public TCRs in many donors. Looking again later, the authors saw that most CMV-associated TCR beta chains seemed HLA-restricted.

13 Jbeta primers and 60 Vbeta primers were used for the PCR. TCRdb's copy holds only in-frame clones and misses some; the assay was immunoSEQ multiplex PCR. The sample lists about 150,000 clones, roughly 82% occurring once. A word on this clone: The antigen is undetermined.

V shed 4 bases, J shed 10 bases, and the junction held 9 bases outside the gene matches. The CDR3 consists of 14 residues. Germline V gives CDR1 SGHTA, CDR2 FQGTGA. The rearrangement joins TRBV7-3 to TRBJ2-1; TRBD1 aligns across 8 bases. The sequencing sample was made of PBMCs. The clonotype comes from a woman aged 50 to 60 in good health and CMV-seropositive. CDR3 sequence reads: CASSSPDRVGEQFF. Written as DNA, the CDR3 is TGTGCCAGCAGCTCCCCGGACAGGGTAGGGGAGCAGTTCTTC.